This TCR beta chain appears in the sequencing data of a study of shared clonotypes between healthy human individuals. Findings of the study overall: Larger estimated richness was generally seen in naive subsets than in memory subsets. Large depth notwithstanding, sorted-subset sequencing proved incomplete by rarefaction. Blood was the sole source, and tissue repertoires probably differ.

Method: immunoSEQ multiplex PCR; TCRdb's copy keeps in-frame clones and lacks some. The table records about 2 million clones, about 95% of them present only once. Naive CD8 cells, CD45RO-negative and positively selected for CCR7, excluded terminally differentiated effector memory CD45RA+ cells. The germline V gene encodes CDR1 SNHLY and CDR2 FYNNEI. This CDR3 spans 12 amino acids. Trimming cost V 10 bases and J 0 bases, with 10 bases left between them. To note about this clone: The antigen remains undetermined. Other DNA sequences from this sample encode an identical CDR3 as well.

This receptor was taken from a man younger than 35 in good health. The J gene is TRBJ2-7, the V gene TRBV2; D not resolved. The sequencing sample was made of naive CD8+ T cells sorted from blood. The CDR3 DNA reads TGTGCCATCTTAGGGCCCTCCTACGAGCAGTACTTC. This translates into CAILGPSYEQYF.